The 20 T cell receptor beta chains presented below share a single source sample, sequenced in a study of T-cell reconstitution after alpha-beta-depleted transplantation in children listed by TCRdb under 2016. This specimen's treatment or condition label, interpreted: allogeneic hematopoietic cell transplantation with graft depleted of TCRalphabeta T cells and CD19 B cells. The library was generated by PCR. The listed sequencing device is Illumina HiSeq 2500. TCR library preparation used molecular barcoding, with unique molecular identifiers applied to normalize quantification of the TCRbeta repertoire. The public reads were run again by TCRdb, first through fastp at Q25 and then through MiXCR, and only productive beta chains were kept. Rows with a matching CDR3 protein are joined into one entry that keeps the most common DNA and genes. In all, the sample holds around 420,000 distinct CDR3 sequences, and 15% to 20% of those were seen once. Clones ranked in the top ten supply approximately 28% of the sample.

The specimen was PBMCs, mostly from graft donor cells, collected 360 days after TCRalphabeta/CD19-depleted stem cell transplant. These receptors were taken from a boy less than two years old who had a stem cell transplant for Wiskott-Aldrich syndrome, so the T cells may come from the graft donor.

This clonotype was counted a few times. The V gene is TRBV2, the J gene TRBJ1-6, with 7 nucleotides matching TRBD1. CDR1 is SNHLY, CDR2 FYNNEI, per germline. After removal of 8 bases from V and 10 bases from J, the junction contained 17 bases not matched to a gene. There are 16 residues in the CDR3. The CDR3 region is CASHSERGAGGSPLHF. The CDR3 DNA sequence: TGTGCCAGCCACAGTGAAAGGGGAGCAGGGGGATCACCCCTCCACTTT.

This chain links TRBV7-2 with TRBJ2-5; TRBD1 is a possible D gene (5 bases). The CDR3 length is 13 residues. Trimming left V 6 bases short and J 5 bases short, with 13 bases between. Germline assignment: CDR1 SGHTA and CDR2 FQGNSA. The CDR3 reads CASRTAGLETQYF. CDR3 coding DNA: TGTGCCAGCAGGACCGCAGGGCTCGAGACCCAGTACTTC.

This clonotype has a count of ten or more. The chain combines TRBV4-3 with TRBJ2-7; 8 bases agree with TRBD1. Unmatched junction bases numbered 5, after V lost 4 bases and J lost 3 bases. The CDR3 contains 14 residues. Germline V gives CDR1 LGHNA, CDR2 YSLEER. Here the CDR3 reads CASSRRTGLYEQYF. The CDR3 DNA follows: TGCGCCAGCAGCCGTAGGACAGGGCTCTACGAGCAGTACTTC.

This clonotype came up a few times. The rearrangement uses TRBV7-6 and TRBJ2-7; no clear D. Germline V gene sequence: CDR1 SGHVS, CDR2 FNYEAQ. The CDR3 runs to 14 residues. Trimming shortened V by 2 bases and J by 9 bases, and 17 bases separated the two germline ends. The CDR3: CASSLNKDVGGQYF. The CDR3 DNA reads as TGTGCCAGCAGCTTAAATAAAGATGTCGGCGGGCAGTACTTC.

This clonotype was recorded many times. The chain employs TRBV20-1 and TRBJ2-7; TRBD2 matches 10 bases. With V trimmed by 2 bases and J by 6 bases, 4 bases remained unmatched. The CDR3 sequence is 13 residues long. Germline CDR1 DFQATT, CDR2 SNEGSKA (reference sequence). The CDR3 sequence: CSARLLAGVEQYF. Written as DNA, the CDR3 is TGCAGTGCTAGACTGCTAGCGGGAGTCGAGCAGTACTTC.

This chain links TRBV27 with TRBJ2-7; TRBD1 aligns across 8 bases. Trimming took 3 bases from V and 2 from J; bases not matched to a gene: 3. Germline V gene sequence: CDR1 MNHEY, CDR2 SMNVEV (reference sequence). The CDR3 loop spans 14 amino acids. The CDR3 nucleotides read TGTGCCAGCAGTTTCCAGGGGGCCACCTACGAGCAGTACTTC. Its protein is CASSFQGATYEQYF.

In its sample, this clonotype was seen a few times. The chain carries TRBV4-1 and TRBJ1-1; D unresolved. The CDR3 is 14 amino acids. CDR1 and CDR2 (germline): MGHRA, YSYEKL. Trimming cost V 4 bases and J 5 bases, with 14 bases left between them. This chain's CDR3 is CASSRPLQRTEAFF. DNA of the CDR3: TGCGCCAGCAGCCGCCCACTACAGCGGACTGAAGCTTTCTTT.

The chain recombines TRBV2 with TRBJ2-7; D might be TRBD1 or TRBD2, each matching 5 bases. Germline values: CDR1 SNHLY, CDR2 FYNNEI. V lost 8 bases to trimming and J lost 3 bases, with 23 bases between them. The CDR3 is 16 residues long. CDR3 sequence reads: CASEPKRGLKLYEQYF. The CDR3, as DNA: TGTGCCAGCGAACCTAAGAGGGGTCTCAAGCTCTACGAGCAGTACTTC.

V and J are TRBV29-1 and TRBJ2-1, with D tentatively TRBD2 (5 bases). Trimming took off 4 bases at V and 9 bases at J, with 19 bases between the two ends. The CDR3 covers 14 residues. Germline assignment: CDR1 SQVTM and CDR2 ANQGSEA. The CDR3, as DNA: TGCAGCGTTGGGAACCAACAGCGGTGGGCTGAGCAGTTCTTC. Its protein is CSVGNQQRWAEQFF.

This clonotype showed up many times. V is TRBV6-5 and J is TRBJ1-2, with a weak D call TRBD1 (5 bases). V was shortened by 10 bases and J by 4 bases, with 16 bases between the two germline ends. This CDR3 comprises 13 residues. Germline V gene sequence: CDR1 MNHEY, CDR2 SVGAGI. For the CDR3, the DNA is TGTGCCACCGCACGGGGCGGGAGCTATGGCTACACCTTC. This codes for CATARGGSYGYTF.

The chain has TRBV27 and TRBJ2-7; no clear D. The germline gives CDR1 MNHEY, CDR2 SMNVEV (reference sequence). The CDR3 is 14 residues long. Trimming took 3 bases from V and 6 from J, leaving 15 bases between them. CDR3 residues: CASSFSRFLSEQYF. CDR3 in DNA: TGTGCCAGCAGTTTTTCCAGGTTTTTATCCGAGCAGTACTTC.

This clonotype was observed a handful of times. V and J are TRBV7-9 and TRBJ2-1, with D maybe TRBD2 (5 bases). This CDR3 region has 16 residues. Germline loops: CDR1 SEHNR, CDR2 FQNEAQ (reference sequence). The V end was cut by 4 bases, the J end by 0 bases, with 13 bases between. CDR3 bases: TGTGCCAGCAGCTCCAGGAGCGGTTTCTCCTACAATGAGCAGTTCTTC. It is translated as CASSSRSGFSYNEQFF.

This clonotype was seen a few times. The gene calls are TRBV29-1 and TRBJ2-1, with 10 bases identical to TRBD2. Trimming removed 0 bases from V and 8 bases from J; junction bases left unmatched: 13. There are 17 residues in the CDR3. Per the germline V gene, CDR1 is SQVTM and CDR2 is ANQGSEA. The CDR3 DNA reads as TGCAGCGTTGAAGATCCAAGGGCTAGCGGGAGTGTATATGAGCAGTTCTTC. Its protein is CSVEDPRASGSVYEQFF.

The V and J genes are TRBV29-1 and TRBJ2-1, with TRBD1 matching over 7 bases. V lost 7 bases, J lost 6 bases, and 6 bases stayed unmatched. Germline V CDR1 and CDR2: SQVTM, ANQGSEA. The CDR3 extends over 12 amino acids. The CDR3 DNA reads TGCAGCGCGGGACAGTTGGGCAATGAGCAGTTCTTC. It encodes CSAGQLGNEQFF.

CDR3 loop: CASSQVVGGETQYF. The CDR3 DNA reads as TGTGCCAGCAGCCAAGTGGTAGGTGGAGAGACCCAGTACTTC. The chain uses TRBV14 and TRBJ2-5, with D hard to call. V gave up 1 base and J gave up 4 bases, with 10 bases separating them. Germline lookup yields CDR1 SGHDN and CDR2 FVKESK. The CDR3 is 14 amino acids.

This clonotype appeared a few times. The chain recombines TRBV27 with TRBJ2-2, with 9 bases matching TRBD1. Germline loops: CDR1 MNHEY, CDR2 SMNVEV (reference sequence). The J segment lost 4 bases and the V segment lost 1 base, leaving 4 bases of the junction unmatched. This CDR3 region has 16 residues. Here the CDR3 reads CASSLWTGEGTGELFF. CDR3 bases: TGTGCCAGCAGTTTATGGACAGGGGAGGGCACCGGGGAGCTGTTTTTT.

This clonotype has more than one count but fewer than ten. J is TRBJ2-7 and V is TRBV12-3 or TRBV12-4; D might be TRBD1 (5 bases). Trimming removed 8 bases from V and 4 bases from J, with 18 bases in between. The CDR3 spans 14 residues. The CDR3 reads CASCKGQGVYEQYF. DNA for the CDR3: TGTGCCAGCTGCAAGGGGCAAGGTGTTTACGAGCAGTACTTC.

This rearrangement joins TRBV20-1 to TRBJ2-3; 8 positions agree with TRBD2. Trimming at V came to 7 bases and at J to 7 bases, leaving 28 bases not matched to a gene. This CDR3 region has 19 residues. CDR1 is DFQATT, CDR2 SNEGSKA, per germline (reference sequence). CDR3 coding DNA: TGCAGTGTTCGGCGGGGGGCGGGGTCCCTTCGGACCCGTAGACATACGCAGTATTTT. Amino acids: CSVRRGAGSLRTRRHTQYF.

This chain's CDR3 is CSGKWYNEQFF. CDR3 DNA sequence: TGCAGCGGGAAGTGGTACAATGAGCAGTTCTTC. The rearrangement links TRBV29-1 to TRBJ2-1, with no clear D. The germline gives CDR1 SQVTM, CDR2 ANQGSEA. V was clipped by 7 bases and J by 4 bases, with 8 bases between them. The CDR3 has 11 amino acids.

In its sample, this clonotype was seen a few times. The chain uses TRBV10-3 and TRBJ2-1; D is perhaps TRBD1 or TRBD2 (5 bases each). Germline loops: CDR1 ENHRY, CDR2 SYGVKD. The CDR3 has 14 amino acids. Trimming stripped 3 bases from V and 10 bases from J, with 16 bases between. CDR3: CAISDGDLGMEQFF. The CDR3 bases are TGTGCCATCAGTGATGGGGACCTGGGTATGGAGCAGTTCTTC.